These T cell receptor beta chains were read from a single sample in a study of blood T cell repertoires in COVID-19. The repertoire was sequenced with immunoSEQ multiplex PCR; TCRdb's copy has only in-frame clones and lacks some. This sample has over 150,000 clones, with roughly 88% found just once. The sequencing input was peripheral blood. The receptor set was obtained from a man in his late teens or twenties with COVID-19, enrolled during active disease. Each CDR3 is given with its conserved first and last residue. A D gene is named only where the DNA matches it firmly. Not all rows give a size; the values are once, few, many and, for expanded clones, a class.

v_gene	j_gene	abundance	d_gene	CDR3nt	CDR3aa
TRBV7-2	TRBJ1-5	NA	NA	TGTGCCAGCAGCTTAGTTCAATCAGGGTCAGGGTCCCAGCCCCAGCATTTT	CASSLVQSGSGSQPQHF
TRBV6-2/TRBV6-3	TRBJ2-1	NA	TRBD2	TGTGCCAGCAGTTACTTAGGACTAGCGGACTACAATGAGCAGTTCTTC	CASSYLGLADYNEQFF
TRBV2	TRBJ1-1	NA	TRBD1	TGTGCCAGCAAACCGACAGGGGTGGCCACTGAAGCTTTCTTT	CASKPTGVATEAFF
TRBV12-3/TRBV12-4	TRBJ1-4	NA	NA	TGTGCCAGCGCTAGGGCGACGGGGAAACTGCTTTTT	CASARATGKLLF
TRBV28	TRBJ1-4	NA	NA	TGTGCCAGCAGCCCGAGGGGGGGCCTGGGTGAAAAACTGCTTTTT	CASSPRGGLGEKLLF
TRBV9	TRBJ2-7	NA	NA	TGTGCCAGCAGCGTAGGGAGGGCTCCCCCCTACGAGCAGTACTTC	CASSVGRAPPYEQYF
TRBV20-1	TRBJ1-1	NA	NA	TGCAGTGCTAGTGTCAGTGTCCCCGATGAAGCTTTCTTT	CSASVSVPDEAFF
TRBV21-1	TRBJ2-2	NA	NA	TGTGCCAGCACCGGGACACCGTTCGCGAACACCGGGGAGCTGTTTTTT	CASTGTPFANTGELFF
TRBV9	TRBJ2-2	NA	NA	TGTGCCAGCAAACGGGGGACCGGGGAGCTGTTTTTT	CASKRGTGELFF
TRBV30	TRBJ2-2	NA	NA	TGTGCCTGGAGTGTTGGGTCCGGGAGAGGCAGTGGGGAGCTGTTTTTT	CAWSVGSGRGSGELFF
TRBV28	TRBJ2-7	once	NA	TGTGCCAGCAGTTTTAGCCTGACCCCTTCCTACGAGCAGTACTTC	CASSFSLTPSYEQYF
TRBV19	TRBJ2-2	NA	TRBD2	TGTGCCAGCTCCCTTAGCGGGAGCACCGGGGAGCTGTTTTTT	CASSLSGSTGELFF
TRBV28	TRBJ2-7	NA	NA	TGTGCCACCGATCGGTCGGGGAAGCAGTACTTC	CATDRSGKQYF
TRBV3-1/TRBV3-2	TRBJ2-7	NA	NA	TGTGCCAGCAGACAGGGCTCTAGGCTGGGCGAGCAGTACTTC	CASRQGSRLGEQYF
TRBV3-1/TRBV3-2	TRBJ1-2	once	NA	TGTGCCAGCAGCCAAGTGACGGCGGGTGGCTACACCTTC	CASSQVTAGGYTF
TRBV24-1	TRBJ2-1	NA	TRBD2	TGTGCCACCAGTGATTTCCTAGCGGGGGAGCAGTTCTTC	CATSDFLAGEQFF
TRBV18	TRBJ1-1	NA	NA	TGTGCCAGCTCACCACCAGGCGGGATCGACACTGAAGCTTTCTTT	CASSPPGGIDTEAFF
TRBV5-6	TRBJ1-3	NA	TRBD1	TGTGCCAGCAGCTCTGACAGGGGCTCTGGAAACACCATATATTTT	CASSSDRGSGNTIYF
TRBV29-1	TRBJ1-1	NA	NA	TGCAGCGTTGTTTTCCCAATTAACACTGAAGCTTTCTTT	CSVVFPINTEAFF
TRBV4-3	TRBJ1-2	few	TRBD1	TGCGCCAGCAGCCAAGGTGGGGGAAGGGGGCCGAGGGGCTACACCTTC	CASSQGGGRGPRGYTF
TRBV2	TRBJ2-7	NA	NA	TGTGCCAGCAGTGAAAATCCACTAGAAAGTTCCGAGCAGTACTTC	CASSENPLESSEQYF
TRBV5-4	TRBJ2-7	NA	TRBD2	TGTGCCAGCAGCTTTGGGATAGCGGGGCCCCTCTACGAGCAGTACTTC	CASSFGIAGPLYEQYF
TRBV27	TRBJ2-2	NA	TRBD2	TGTGCCAGCAGACGAGCCGGGACTAGCGGGAGGGCCACCGGCACCGGGGAGCTGTTTTTT	CASRRAGTSGRATGTGELFF
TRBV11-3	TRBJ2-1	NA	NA	TGTGCCAGCAGCTCAGACTACCTCAATGAGCAGTTCTTC	CASSSDYLNEQFF
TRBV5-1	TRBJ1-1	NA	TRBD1	TGCGCCAGCAGTTACGGACAGGGGCGGGGGACTGAAGCTTTCTTT	CASSYGQGRGTEAFF
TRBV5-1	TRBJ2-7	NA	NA	TGCGCCAGCAGCTTGGGACAGCGCTACGAGCAGTACTTC	CASSLGQRYEQYF
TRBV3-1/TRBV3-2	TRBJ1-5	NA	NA	TGTGCCAGCAGCCAAGTCAGGGTTGATCAGCCCCAGCATTTT	CASSQVRVDQPQHF
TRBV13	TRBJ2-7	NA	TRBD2	TGTGCCAGCAGCTTAGGGGGACTAGCGGGACCCTACGAGCAGTACTTC	CASSLGGLAGPYEQYF
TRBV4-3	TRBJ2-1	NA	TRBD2	TGCGCCAGCAGCCAAGGGGTAGCGGGAGTCAATGAGCAGTTCTTC	CASSQGVAGVNEQFF
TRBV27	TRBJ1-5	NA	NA	TGTGCCAGCAGTTTAATATATACAGGGCCCTCGGAACATCAGCCCCAGCATTTT	CASSLIYTGPSEHQPQHF
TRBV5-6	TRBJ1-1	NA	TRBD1	TGTGCCAGTGCGGTCCCGGGACAGGGGATGAACACTGAAGCTTTCTTT	CASAVPGQGMNTEAFF
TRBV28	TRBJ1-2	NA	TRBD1	TGTGCCAGCAGCCTCTTACCCGGGACAGGGGGCTCCTATGGCTACACCTTC	CASSLLPGTGGSYGYTF
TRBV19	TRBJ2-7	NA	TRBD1	TGTGCCAGTAGTTCAAACCGGGACAGGGTTAACGAGCAGTACTTC	CASSSNRDRVNEQYF
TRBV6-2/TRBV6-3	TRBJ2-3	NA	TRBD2	TGTGCCAGCAGTTACTATAGCGGGAGGGCTACCTCCGGAACAGATACGCAGTATTTT	CASSYYSGRATSGTDTQYF
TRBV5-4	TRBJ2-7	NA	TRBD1	TGTGCCAGCAGCTTGGGACAGGGACCCTACGAGCAGTACTTC	CASSLGQGPYEQYF
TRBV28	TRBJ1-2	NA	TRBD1	TGTGCCAGCAGTTTAGGGACAGGCGATGGCTACACCTTC	CASSLGTGDGYTF
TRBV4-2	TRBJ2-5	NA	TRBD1	TGTGCCAGCAGCCAGGTTACCGGGACAGGCAAGACCCAGTACTTC	CASSQVTGTGKTQYF
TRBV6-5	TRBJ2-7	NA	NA	TGTGCCAGCAGTACTACAGGGCTTACCTCCTACGAGCAGTACTTC	CASSTTGLTSYEQYF
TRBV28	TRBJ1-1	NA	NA	TGTGCCAGCAGTTTAGAGGGAGGTACTGAAGCTTTCTTT	CASSLEGGTEAFF
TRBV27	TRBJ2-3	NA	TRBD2	TGTGCCAGCAGTTTGTATGTAGCGGGAGGATTGAGCACAGATACGCAGTATTTT	CASSLYVAGGLSTDTQYF
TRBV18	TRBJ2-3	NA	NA	TGTGCCAGCTCACCACTAGGGGCGTCCGGCACAGATACGCAGTATTTT	CASSPLGASGTDTQYF
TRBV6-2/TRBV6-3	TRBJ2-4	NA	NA	TGTGCCAGCAGTTACTCTCGCGGGATGCCCTCTTTAGCCAAAAACATTCAGTACTTC	CASSYSRGMPSLAKNIQYF
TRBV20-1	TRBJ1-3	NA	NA	TGCAGTGCTAGTGGCGGCTCCGGAAACACCATATATTTT	CSASGGSGNTIYF
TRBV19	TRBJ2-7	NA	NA	TGTGCCAGTAGTATAGATCAGGGGTACGAGCAGTACTTC	CASSIDQGYEQYF
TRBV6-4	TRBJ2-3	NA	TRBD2	TGTGCCAGCAGTGACACGGGACTAGCCACAGATACGCAGTATTTT	CASSDTGLATDTQYF
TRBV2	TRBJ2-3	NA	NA	TGTGCCAGCAGTGACCTTATAGGGGCAGATACGCAGTATTTT	CASSDLIGADTQYF
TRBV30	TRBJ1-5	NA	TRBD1	TGTGCCTGGAGTCTGGACAGGGGATATCAGCCCCAGCATTTT	CAWSLDRGYQPQHF
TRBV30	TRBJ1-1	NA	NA	TGTGCCTGGAGACAGTTTAACACTGAAGCTTTCTTT	CAWRQFNTEAFF
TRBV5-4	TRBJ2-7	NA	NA	TGTGCCAGCAGCTCCCGGGACTCCCCGTTCTTCGAGCAGTACTTC	CASSSRDSPFFEQYF
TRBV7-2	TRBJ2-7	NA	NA	TGTGCCAGCAGCTTTAGCCCTTATTACGAGCAGTACTTC	CASSFSPYYEQYF
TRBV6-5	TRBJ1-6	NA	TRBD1	TGTGCCAGCAGTTACTCTGACAGGGGTTATAATTCACCCCTCCACTTT	CASSYSDRGYNSPLHF
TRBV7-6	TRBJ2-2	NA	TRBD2	TGTGCCAGCAGCCTTCGGACTAGCGGGAGGTGCGGTGCCGGGGAGCTGTTTTTT	CASSLRTSGRCGAGELFF